The sequence of this T cell receptor (beta chain) was determined in a study of T cells in Graves' hyperthyroidism and ophthalmopathy. Authors of the study amplified TCR beta CDR3 regions from RNA transcripts. First-round RT-PCR targeting the TCR CDR3 was performed with the HTBI primer set. A single record per CDR3 protein comes from TCRdb applying MiXCR to the multiplex PCR reads. The sample shows under 400,000 distinct CDR3 sequences, 15% to 18% of them seen only once. This clonotype was picked up many times. Its antigen is not known. Overall study results and limits: Blood also carried most thyroid clonotypes expanded above 0.001.

Germline CDR1 is MNHNS and CDR2 is SASEGT. The V gene end was trimmed by 7 bases and the J gene end by 2 bases; junction bases not matched to a gene: 11. The CDR3 loop spans 15 amino acids. The material sequenced was blood. The receptor was derived from a young woman with Graves' hyperthyroidism that later progressed to Graves' ophthalmopathy. The chain is built from TRBV6-1 and TRBJ2-7; TRBD1 agrees at 7 bases. CDR3 residues: CASTAAGQAAYEQYF. The DNA of the CDR3 is TGTGCCAGCACCGCAGCAGGACAGGCCGCCTACGAGCAGTACTTC.